This T cell receptor beta chain originates from a study of human T cells and chemical hapten exposure. Documented time point: pre-sensitization, week 0. Treatment defined: therapeutic diphenylcyclopropenone sensitization with weekly scalp DPC. This clonotype occurred many times. The V gene end was trimmed by 3 bases and the J gene end by 6 bases; junction bases not matched to a gene: 7. Germline lookup yields CDR1 SGHAT and CDR2 FQNNGV. The CDR3 runs 16 residues. Unique molecular identifiers were affixed to discrete cDNA molecules within the library. Via MiXCR, TCRdb re-called the RACE reads, giving one row per CDR3 protein. Among under 95,000 distinct CDR3 sequences listed, around 8.8% were seen once.

This TCR was sampled from a man between 35 and 55 years old with alopecia areata. Some clones in this sample may be carry-over from other donors' samples. The chain recombines TRBV11-2 with TRBJ2-7, with 14 bases that match TRBD2. The starting material was whole blood, obtained in connection with sensitization to the hapten diphenylcyclopropenone (DPC). The CDR3 loop is CASSFGLAGGGGEQYV. The DNA of the CDR3 is TGTGCCAGCAGCTTCGGACTAGCGGGGGGAGGGGGCGAGCAGTACGTC.